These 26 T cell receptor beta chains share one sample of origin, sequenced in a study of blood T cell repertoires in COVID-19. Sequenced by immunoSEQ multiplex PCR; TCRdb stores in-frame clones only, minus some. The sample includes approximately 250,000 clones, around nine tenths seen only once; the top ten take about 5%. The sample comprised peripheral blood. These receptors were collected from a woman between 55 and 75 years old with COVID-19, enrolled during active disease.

DNA for the CDR3: TGTGCCAGCAGCCCCACTCCGGTCCCGCGAACCGGGGAGCTGTTTTTT. Its translation is CASSPTPVPRTGELFF. The rearrangement joins TRBV9 to TRBJ2-2; D not resolved. The CDR3 is made up of 16 amino acids. Germline V gene sequence: CDR1 SGDLS, CDR2 YYNGEE. With 4 bases removed from V and 5 bases from J, the gap between germline ends came to 18 bases.

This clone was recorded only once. The CDR3 DNA reads as TGCGCCAGCAGCACCAACAGGGAGCAAGAATATGGCTACACCTTC. It is translated as CASSTNREQEYGYTF. This rearrangement joins TRBV5-1 to TRBJ1-2, with TRBD1 as a possible D gene (6 bases). V was trimmed by 4 bases and J by 5 bases, leaving 18 bases between them. The length of the CDR3 is 15 residues. CDR1 is SGHRS and CDR2 is YFSETQ in the germline V gene.

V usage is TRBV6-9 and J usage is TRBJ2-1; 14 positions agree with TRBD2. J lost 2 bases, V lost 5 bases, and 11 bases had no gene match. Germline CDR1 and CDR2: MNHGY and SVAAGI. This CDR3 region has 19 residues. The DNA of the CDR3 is TGTGCCAGCAGTCCCCGACTAGCGGGAGGGCCTAGTCCCTACAATGAGCAGTTCTTC. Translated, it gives CASSPRLAGGPSPYNEQFF.

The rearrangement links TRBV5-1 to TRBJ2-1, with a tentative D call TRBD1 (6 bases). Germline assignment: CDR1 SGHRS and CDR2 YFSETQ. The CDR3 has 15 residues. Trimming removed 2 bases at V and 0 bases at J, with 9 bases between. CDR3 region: CASSFRGASYNEQFF. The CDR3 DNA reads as TGCGCCAGCAGCTTCAGGGGAGCCTCCTACAATGAGCAGTTCTTC. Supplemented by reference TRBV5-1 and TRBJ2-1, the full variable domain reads KAGVTQTPRYLIKTRGQQVTLSCSPISGHRSVSWYQQTPGQGLQFLFEYFSETQRNKGNFPGRFSGRQFSNSRSEMNVSTLELGDSALYLCASSFRGASYNEQFFGPGTRLTVL.

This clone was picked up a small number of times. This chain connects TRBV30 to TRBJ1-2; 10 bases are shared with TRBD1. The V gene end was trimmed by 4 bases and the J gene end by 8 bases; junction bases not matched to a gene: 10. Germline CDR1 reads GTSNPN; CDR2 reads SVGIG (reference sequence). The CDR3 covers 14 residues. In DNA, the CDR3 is TGTGCCTGGATCCGGCAAGGGACAGGGGTAGGCTACACCTTC. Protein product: CAWIRQGTGVGYTF.

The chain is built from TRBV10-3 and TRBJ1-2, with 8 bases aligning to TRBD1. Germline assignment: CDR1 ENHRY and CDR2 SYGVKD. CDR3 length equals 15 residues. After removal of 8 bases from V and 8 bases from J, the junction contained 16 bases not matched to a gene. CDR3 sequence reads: CAIGQGVLNSPGYTF. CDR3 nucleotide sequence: TGTGCCATCGGACAGGGCGTCCTCAACAGTCCCGGCTACACCTTC.

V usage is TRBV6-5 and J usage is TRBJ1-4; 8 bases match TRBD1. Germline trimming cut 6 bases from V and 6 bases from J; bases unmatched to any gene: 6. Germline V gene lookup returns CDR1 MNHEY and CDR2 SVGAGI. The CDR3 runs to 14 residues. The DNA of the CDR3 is TGTGCCAGCAGCCCGCGGACAGGGCATGAAAAACTGTTTTTT. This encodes CASSPRTGHEKLFF.

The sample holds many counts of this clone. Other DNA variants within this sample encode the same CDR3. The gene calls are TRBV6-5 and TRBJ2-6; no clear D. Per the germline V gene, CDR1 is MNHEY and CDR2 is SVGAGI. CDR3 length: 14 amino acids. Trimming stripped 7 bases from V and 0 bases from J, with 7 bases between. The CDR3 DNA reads TGTGCCAGCATCAAGAGCTCTGGGGCCAACGTCCTGACTTTC. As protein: CASIKSSGANVLTF.

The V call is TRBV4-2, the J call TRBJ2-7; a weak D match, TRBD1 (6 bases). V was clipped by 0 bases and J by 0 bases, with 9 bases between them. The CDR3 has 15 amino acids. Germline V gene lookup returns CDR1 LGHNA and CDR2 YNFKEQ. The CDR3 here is CASSQDTGSSYEQYF. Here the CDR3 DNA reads TGTGCCAGCAGCCAAGATACAGGGAGCTCCTACGAGCAGTACTTC.

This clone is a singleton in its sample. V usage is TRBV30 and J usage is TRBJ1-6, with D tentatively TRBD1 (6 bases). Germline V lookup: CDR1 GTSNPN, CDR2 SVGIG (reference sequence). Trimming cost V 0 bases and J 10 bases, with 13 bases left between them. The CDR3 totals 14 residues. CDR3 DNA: TGTGCCTGGAGTGTTACAGGGAGAGACTCACCCCTCCACTTT. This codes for CAWSVTGRDSPLHF.

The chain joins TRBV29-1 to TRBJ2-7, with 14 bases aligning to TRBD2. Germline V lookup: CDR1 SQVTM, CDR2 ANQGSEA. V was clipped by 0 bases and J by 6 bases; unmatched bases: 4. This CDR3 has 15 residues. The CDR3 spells CSVEDGGLAGVEQYF. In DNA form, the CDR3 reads TGCAGCGTTGAAGACGGGGGACTAGCGGGAGTCGAGCAGTACTTC.

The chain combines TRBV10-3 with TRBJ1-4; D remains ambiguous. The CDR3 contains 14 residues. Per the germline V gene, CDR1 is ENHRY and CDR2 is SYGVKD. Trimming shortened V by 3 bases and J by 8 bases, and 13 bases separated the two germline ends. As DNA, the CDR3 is TGTGCCATCAGTGACCTTCGTGGTGAGGAAAAACTGTTTTTT. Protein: CAISDLRGEEKLFF.

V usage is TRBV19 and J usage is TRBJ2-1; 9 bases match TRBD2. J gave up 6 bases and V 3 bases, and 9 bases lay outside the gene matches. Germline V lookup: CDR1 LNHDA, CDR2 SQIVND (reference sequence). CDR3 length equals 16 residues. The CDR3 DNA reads TGTGCCAGTAGTATTAAGGGGTTAGCGGGAGTCAATGAGCAGTTCTTC. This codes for CASSIKGLAGVNEQFF.

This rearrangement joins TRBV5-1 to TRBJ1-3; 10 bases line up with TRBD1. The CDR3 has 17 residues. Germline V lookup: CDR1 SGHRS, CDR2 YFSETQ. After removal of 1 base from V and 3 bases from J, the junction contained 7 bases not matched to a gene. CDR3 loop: CASSLYPGQGNGNTIYF. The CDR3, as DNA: TGCGCCAGCAGCTTGTATCCGGGACAGGGGAATGGAAACACCATATATTTT.

The CDR3: CSASVAYEQYF. The CDR3 DNA reads as TGCAGTGCTAGCGTCGCCTACGAGCAGTACTTC. This chain connects TRBV20-1 to TRBJ2-7; D not resolved. Looked up from germline, CDR1 is DFQATT and CDR2 is SNEGSKA (reference sequence). The V and J ends lost 3 bases and 2 bases respectively, with 5 bases between them. This CDR3 spans 11 amino acids.

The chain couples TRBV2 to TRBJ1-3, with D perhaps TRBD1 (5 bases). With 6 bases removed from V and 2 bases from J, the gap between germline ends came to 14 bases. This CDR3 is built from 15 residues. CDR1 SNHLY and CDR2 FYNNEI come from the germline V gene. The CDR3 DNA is TGTGCCAGCAGCTCCCTGGGGGGGGCTGGAAACACCATATATTTT. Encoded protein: CASSSLGGAGNTIYF.

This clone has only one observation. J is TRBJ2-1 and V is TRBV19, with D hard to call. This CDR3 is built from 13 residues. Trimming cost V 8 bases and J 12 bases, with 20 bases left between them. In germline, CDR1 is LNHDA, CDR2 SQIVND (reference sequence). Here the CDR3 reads CASSTRNLGRQFF. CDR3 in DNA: TGTGCCAGTTCTACCCGGAACCTAGGAAGGCAGTTCTTC.

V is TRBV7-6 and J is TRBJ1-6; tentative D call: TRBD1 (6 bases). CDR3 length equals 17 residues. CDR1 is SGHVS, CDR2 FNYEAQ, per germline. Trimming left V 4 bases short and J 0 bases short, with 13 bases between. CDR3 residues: CASSSRQESSYNSPLHF. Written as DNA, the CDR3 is TGTGCCAGCAGCTCCAGACAGGAGAGCTCCTATAATTCACCCCTCCACTTT.

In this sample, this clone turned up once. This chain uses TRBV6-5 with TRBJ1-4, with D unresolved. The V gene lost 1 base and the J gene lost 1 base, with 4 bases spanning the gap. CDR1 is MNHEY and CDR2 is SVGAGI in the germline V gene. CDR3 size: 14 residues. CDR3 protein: CASSYFGTNEKLFF. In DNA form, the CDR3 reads TGTGCCAGCAGTTACTTCGGAACTAATGAAAAACTGTTTTTT.

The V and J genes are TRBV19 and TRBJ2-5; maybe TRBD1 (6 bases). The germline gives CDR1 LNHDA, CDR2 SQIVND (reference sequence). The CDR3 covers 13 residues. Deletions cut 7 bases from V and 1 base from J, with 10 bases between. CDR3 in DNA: TGTGCCAGTATCGGACAGAGCCAAGAGACCCAGTACTTC. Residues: CASIGQSQETQYF.

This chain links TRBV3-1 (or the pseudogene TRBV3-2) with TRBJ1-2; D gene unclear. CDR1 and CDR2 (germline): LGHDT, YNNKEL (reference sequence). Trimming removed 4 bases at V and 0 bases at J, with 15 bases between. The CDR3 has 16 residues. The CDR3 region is CASSLHEGGANYGYTF. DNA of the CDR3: TGTGCCAGCAGCCTGCATGAAGGCGGAGCTAACTATGGCTACACCTTC.

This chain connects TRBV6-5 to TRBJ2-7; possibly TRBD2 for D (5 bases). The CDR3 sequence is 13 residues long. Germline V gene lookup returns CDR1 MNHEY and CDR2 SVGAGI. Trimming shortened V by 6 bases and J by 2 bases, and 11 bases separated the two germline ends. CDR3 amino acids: CASREGTAYEQYF. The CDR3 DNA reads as TGTGCCAGCAGAGAGGGAACAGCCTACGAGCAGTACTTC.

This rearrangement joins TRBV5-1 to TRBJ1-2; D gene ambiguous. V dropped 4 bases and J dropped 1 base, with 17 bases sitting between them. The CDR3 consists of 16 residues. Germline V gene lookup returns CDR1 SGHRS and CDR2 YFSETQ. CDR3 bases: TGCGCCAGCAGCCGGGGAGTGGGTACCTTTAACTATGGCTACACCTTC. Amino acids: CASSRGVGTFNYGYTF.

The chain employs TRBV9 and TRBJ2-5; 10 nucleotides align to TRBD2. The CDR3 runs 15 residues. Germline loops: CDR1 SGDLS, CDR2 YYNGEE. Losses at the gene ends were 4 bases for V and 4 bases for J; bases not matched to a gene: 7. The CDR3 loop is CASSPAGGGRETQYF. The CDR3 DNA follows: TGTGCCAGCAGCCCAGCGGGAGGGGGGAGAGAGACCCAGTACTTC.

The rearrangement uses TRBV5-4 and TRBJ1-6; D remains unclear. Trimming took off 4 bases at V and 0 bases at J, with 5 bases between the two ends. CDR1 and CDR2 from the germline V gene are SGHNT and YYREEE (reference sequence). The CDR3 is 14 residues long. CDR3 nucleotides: TGTGCCAGCAGCCAGGACTCCTATAATTCACCCCTCCACTTT. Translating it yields CASSQDSYNSPLHF. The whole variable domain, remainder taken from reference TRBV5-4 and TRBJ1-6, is ETGVTQSPTHLIKTRGQQVTLRCSSQSGHNTVSWYQQALGQGPQFIFQYYREEENGRGNFPPRFSGLQFPNYSSELNVNALELDDSALYLCASSQDSYNSPLHFGNGTRLTVT.

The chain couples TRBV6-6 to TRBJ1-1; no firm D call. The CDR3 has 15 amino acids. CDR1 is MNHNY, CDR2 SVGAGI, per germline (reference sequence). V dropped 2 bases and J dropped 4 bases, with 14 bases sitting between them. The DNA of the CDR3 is TGTGCCAGCAGTTACGAACAAGGGCGGGGCACTGAAGCTTTCTTT. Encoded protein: CASSYEQGRGTEAFF.